The clone carrying this TCR beta chain was found a few times. Antigen unknown. This entry is derived from a study of blood T cells in healthy people across ages. PCR was performed a second time for 7 to 11 cycles using a sample-barcoded 5' primer and a J-beta primer mix. Every cDNA molecule bore a tag from a template-switch adaptor containing 12 random nucleotides. TCRdb analysed the 5' RACE reads with MiXCR anew, one entry per CDR3 protein. The profile shows 750,000 to 950,000 distinct CDR3 sequences, roughly 29% of them singletons. Overall study results and limits: With naive T cell percentage, TCR beta diversity showed a strong correlation. Long-lived donors had more naive CD4+ cells and higher diversity than aged donors.

This CDR3 spans 12 amino acids. V was pared by 5 bases and J by 7 bases, with 11 bases between. Germline-derived CDR1 and CDR2 are MDHEN and SYDVKM. These same data were also listed under a study on T cells of mothers and their children. That source adds: At roughly 1.6 ug per 15 ul, all of the extracted RNA went into cDNA synthesis.

The V gene is TRBV28, the J gene TRBJ1-1, with D possibly matching TRBD1 (5 bases). The receptor was isolated from a middle-aged woman in good health. The specimen was blood. CDR3 in DNA: TGTGCCAGCAGTGGGGGACTGCTTGAAGCTTTCTTT. Translation gives CASSGGLLEAFF.